The clone carrying this T cell receptor beta chain was seen many times. The sample belongs to a study of shared clonotypes between healthy human individuals. The V end lost 4 bases, the J end lost 2 bases, and 23 bases lay between the germline ends. CDR3 size: 18 residues. CDR1 MDHEN and CDR2 SYDVKM come from the germline V gene. The method was immunoSEQ multiplex PCR; TCRdb's version includes in-frame clones alone and lacks a portion of them. The table lists under 600,000 clones, around 80% of them singletons. The source material was PBMCs. The origin of this receptor is a woman in her forties in good health. Some clones in this sample may be carry-over from other donors' samples. The chain combines TRBV28 with TRBJ2-5, with TRBD1 as a possible D gene (6 bases). The CDR3 region is CASSSSLSGTFLQETQYF. Here the CDR3 DNA reads TGTGCCAGCAGTTCTTCCCTTTCCGGGACATTCTTACAAGAGACCCAGTACTTC.